The source of this TCR beta chain is a study of blood T cell repertoires in COVID-19. Study details: From the United States, Italy and Spain came samples of acute and convalescent COVID-19. PBMCs, B-cell-depleted T cells, or T cells provided the cDNA or gDNA that made up the material.

The CDR3 has 15 residues. Trimming removed 6 bases from V and 3 bases from J, with 16 bases in between. Per germline, CDR1 SGHAT and CDR2 FQNNGV. This clone was seen only a few times. How the authors handled the data: How many nucleated cells were present was estimated from reference gene primer amplification. Sequencing was performed with immunoSEQ multiplex PCR; in TCRdb, only in-frame clones are kept and a portion is missing. D and trimming were read from the DNA, whereas the V and J calls and clone size are those reported in that table. This sample has 60,000 to 75,000 clones, with roughly 85% found just once.

This chain links TRBV11-2 with TRBJ2-3, with D possibly being TRBD1 (6 bases). Sequenced sample: peripheral blood. The TCR was taken from a human donor in a cohort sampled during active COVID-19. CDR3 sequence: CASSYNTGLTDTQYF. CDR3 in DNA: TGTGCCAGCAGTTATAATACAGGGCTAACAGATACGCAGTATTTT.